This T cell receptor (beta chain) was sequenced in a study of cytomegalovirus exposure and HLA in healthy donors. Study-wide results and caveats: Later work showed greater clonal expansion in HLA-associated TCR beta chains than in equally common others. TCR beta V- and J-gene trimming was later associated with a missense DCLRE1C variant.

Use of 60 Vbeta and 13 Jbeta primers characterized the PCR. Only in-frame clones appear in the TCRdb table, and some are missing; sequencing was by immunoSEQ multiplex PCR. Of around 200,000 clones listed, 80% to 85% were seen once; the top ten hold 2.5% to 3%. The germline gives CDR1 MNHEY, CDR2 SVGAGI. Trimming pared 4 bases from V and 2 bases from J, leaving 11 bases between. This CDR3 is built from 15 residues. In the case of this clone: Antigen unknown.

The sequenced sample consisted of PBMCs. The TCR originated in a woman in her 40s in good health and CMV-seronegative. The rearrangement uses TRBV6-5 and TRBJ1-4; D is unresolved. CDR3 sequence (DNA): TGTGCCAGCAGTTCTCGCAGGCCCACTAATGAAAAACTGTTTTTT. The encoded protein is CASSSRRPTNEKLFF.